Listed below are T cell receptor beta chains from one sample, sequenced in a study of T cells in Graves' hyperthyroidism and ophthalmopathy. TCRdb itself ran the multiplex PCR reads through MiXCR, one entry per CDR3 protein. The data hold 300,000 to 400,000 distinct CDR3 sequences, with roughly 18% observed a single time. Sequences were obtained from blood. These receptors were collected from a woman in her forties or fifties with Graves' hyperthyroidism. Each CDR3 is given with its conserved first and last residue. D genes are given only for firm matches. Not all rows give a size; the values are once, few, many and, for expanded clones, a class.

clone size	D gene	V gene	CDR3 protein
-	-	TRBV3-1	CASSQDWDTYEQYF
many	-	TRBV11-2	CASSPERALNTEAFF
many	-	TRBV6-1	CASSEGAGSGLGYTF
few	TRBD1	TRBV7-2	CASSAGTGIPILGSPLHF
-	-	TRBV5-1	CASSLSTGAGGELFF
many	-	TRBV30	CAWSYNTEAFF
many	-	TRBV11-1	CASSLSGRIYEQYF
-	TRBD1	TRBV20-1	CSARDRQGVVNTEAFF
few	-	TRBV7-9	CASSKGFYEQYF
-	TRBD1	TRBV18	CASSLPPGQANEKLFF
-	-	TRBV6-6	CASSYSPGAGANALTF
-	-	TRBV30	CAWGVPDTQYF
many	-	TRBV2	CASKERATEAFF
many	-	TRBV2	CASRGDSNQPQHF
many	TRBD1	TRBV6-1	CASSTIGQGPYGYTF
-	-	TRBV7-7	CASSLAYNEKLFF
many	TRBD1	TRBV7-3	CASSPNQGQGHTEYYEQYF
many	TRBD1	TRBV12-3/TRBV12-4	CASSSQGDTEAFF
-	-	TRBV6-6	CASSYSRNLWGNTIYF
few	TRBD1	TRBV6-5	CASSYSRGHNSPLHF
many	TRBD2	TRBV2	CASTGLADYNEQFF
-	TRBD2	TRBV29-1	CSVDSSGGGELFF
few	-	TRBV6-1	CASSPIVNTEAFF
many	-	TRBV18	CASSPPYETQYF
-	-	TRBV29-1	CSVVFGIGGGSGANVLTF
-	-	TRBV13	CASSFSLNRGYGYTF
-	-	TRBV29-1	CSVVLNTEAFF
few	TRBD2	TRBV20-1	CSARRLAGGTYNEQFF
-	-	TRBV27	CASSAAYNTDTQYF
-	TRBD2	TRBV28	CASRPSGRANEQFF
-	TRBD1	TRBV27	CASSASSGTGGQPQHF
few	-	TRBV20-1	CSASRLDYYNEQFF
-	-	TRBV6-5	CASSYGMGEQYF
few	TRBD1	TRBV24-1	CATSDPAPGQGRSYNEQFF
many	-	TRBV28	CASSFGGAGYGYTF
few	TRBD2	TRBV20-1	CSARGGTEGETQYF
-	TRBD1	TRBV20-1	CSAFPSTFDRGNLETQYF
-	-	TRBV3-1	CASSQGGATYNEQFF
-	-	TRBV20-1	CSARGNEKLFF
-	-	TRBV2	CASSEPRRALGISGNTIYF
few	-	TRBV6-1	CASSPGGGRQPQHF
-	TRBD1	TRBV19	CASSTQGQVSEQFF
many	-	TRBV7-2	CASSLWDTYEQYF
-	-	TRBV10-3	CAISETQQETQYF
-	-	TRBV4-1	CASSQGSDTETQYF
-	-	TRBV20-1	CSARDGGRTEAFF
many	TRBD1	TRBV29-1	CSVAGRTGGDEQYF
-	-	TRBV6-1	CATWRHLLTDTQYF
many	-	TRBV28	CASKEPTEGNQPQHF
few	TRBD2	TRBV4-2	CASSQDGTSGRDTQYF
many	-	TRBV11-2	CASSLGYGNQPQHF
-	TRBD2	TRBV7-6	CASSLKSGRAPGEQFF
-	TRBD1	TRBV12-5	CASGLSTGVVGANVLTF
-	TRBD2	TRBV20-1	CSAPLAGGPDTQYF
few	-	TRBV7-9	CASSLRAGGGGVNYGYTF
many	TRBD1	TRBV12-3/TRBV12-4	CASSPGQGSYGYTF
-	-	TRBV10-3	CAIKGPGGSQETQYF